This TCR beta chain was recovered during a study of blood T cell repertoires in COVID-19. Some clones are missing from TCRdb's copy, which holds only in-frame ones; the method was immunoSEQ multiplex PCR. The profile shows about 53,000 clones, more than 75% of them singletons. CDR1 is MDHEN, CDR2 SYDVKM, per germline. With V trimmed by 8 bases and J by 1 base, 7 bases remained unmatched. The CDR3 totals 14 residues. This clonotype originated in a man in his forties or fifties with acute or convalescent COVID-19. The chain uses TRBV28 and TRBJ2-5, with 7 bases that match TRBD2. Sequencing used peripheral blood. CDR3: CASLPRGGQETQYF. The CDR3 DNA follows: TGTGCCAGCCTTCCCCGCGGGGGCCAAGAGACCCAGTACTTC.